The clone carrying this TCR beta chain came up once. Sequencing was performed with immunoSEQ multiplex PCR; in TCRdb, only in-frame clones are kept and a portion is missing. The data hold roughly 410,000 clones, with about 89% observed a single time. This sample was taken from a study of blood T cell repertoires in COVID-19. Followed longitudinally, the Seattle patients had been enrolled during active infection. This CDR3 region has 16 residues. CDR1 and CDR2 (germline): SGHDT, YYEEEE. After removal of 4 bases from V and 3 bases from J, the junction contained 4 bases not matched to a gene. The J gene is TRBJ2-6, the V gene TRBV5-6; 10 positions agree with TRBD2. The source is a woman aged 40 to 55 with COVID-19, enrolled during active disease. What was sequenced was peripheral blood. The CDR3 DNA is TGTGCCAGCAGCCCCTTAGCGGGAGGTGGGGCCAACGTCCTGACTTTC. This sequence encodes CASSPLAGGGANVLTF.